This TCR beta chain was captured in a study of control samples from healthy donors and cancer patients. This clone was detected only once. The assay was immunoSEQ multiplex PCR, and TCRdb's table has in-frame clones only and misses some. The sample carries roughly 370,000 clones, 90% recorded once. The source of this sequence is a man in his forties with head and neck cancer. Specimen: PBMCs.

CDR3 DNA: TGTGCCAGCAGTTTAGGCCCTTACTCTGGGGCCAACGTCCTGACTTTC. Translated: CASSLGPYSGANVLTF. The rearrangement uses TRBV28 and TRBJ2-6; no reliable D call. V gave up 2 bases and J gave up 0 bases, with 8 bases separating them. The CDR3 consists of 16 residues. Germline values: CDR1 MDHEN, CDR2 SYDVKM.